A single sample gave rise to the 9 T cell receptor beta chains below, sequenced in a study of CD8 T cells in Susac syndrome. Random hexamers were used to reverse transcribe roughly 0.45 to 1 ug of RNA. Using its own MiXCR run on the immunoSEQ multiplex PCR reads, TCRdb lists one record per CDR3 protein. The sample contains 80,000 to 90,000 distinct CDR3 sequences, around 93% of which appear only once. Sequencing was performed on CD8+ T cells from PBMCs. All receptors derive from a human donor with Susac syndrome.

This sequence joins TRBV19 and TRBJ1-1; TRBD1 matches 8 bases. Germline CDR1 reads LNHDA; CDR2 reads SQIVND (reference sequence). The CDR3 loop spans 14 amino acids. V was pared by 6 bases and J by 4 bases, with 7 bases of the junction left unmatched. The CDR3 sequence: CASRSGGAGTEAFF. CDR3 DNA sequence: TGTGCCAGTAGGTCAGGGGGCGCGGGCACTGAAGCTTTCTTT. The complete variable domain, with remaining parts taken from reference TRBV19 and TRBJ1-1, reads DGGITQSPKYLFRKEGQNVTLSCEQNLNHDAMYWYRQDPGQGLRLIYYSQIVNDFQKGDIAEGYSVSREKKESFPLTVTSAQKNPTAFYLCASRSGGAGTEAFFGQGTRLTVV.

The J gene is TRBJ2-7, the V gene TRBV27, with TRBD1 as a possible D gene (6 bases). The CDR3 spans 13 residues. V lost 3 bases, J lost 3 bases, and 9 bases lay in between. The germline V gene has CDR1 MNHEY and CDR2 SMNVEV (reference sequence). CDR3 amino acids: CASSLDSHYEQYF. The CDR3 nucleotides are TGTGCCAGCAGTTTGGACAGCCACTACGAGCAGTACTTC.

This rearrangement joins TRBV29-1 to TRBJ1-1, with D possibly TRBD1 on 5 matching bases. CDR3 size: 14 residues. Per the germline V gene, CDR1 is SQVTM and CDR2 is ANQGSEA. V lost 3 bases and J lost 8, with 19 bases in between. The CDR3 region has the DNA TGCAGCGTTGAGACAGACTACCCAAACGTAGAAGCTTTCTTT. Encoded protein: CSVETDYPNVEAFF. Looking up the rest from reference TRBV29-1 and TRBJ1-1 gives the full variable domain: SAVISQKPSRDICQRGTSLTIQCQVDSQVTMMFWYRQQPGQSLTLIATANQGSEATYESGFVIDKFPISRPNLTFSTLTVSNMSPEDSSIYLCSVETDYPNVEAFFGQGTRLTVV.

This clonotype has a single count. The chain links TRBV13 to TRBJ2-1, with D possibly TRBD2 on 5 matching bases. CDR1 is PRHDT, CDR2 FYEKMQ, per germline (reference sequence). The CDR3 is 14 amino acids. The V gene lost 0 bases and the J gene lost 6 bases, with 9 bases spanning the gap. CDR3 nucleotide sequence: TGTGCCAGCAGCTTAGGGAGGAGGACCAATGAGCAGTTCTTC. Protein sequence: CASSLGRRTNEQFF.

V and J are TRBV27 and TRBJ1-2; D perhaps matches TRBD1 (6 bases). CDR1 and CDR2 (germline): MNHEY, SMNVEV (reference sequence). V lost 6 bases to trimming and J lost 6 bases, with 11 bases between them. The CDR3 has 12 residues. The CDR3 is CASRQGYHGYTF. The CDR3 DNA is TGTGCCAGCAGACAGGGATATCATGGCTACACCTTC.

The V call is TRBV5-1, the J call TRBJ2-1; 9 positions agree with TRBD2. This CDR3 is 15 amino acids long. The trim removed 1 base at V and 4 bases at J, leaving 3 bases unmatched. From germline, CDR1 is SGHRS and CDR2 YFSETQ. The CDR3 loop is CASSLHSGSYNEQFF. CDR3 coding DNA: TGCGCCAGCAGCTTGCATAGCGGGAGTTACAATGAGCAGTTCTTC.

The chain combines TRBV29-1 with TRBJ1-2, with D possibly matching TRBD1 (5 bases). In germline, CDR1 is SQVTM, CDR2 ANQGSEA. This CDR3 is built from 11 residues. The V and J ends lost 3 bases and 6 bases respectively, with 8 bases between them. The CDR3 DNA is TGCAGCGTTGACGGGGCTGATGGCTACACCTTC. Translated: CSVDGADGYTF.

The chain combines TRBV4-1 with TRBJ1-1; D is uncertain. With 3 bases removed from V and 1 base from J, the gap between germline ends came to 6 bases. Germline V gene sequence: CDR1 MGHRA, CDR2 YSYEKL. The CDR3 runs to 13 residues. The CDR3 DNA reads as TGCGCCAGCAGCCATTCCTCGAACACTGAAGCTTTCTTT. Translated, it gives CASSHSSNTEAFF.

This rearrangement joins TRBV20-1 to TRBJ1-2, with no clear D. Trimming pared 0 bases from V and 8 bases from J, leaving 10 bases between. From germline, CDR1 is DFQATT and CDR2 SNEGSKA (reference sequence). The CDR3 has 12 amino acids. For the CDR3, the DNA is TGCAGTGCTAGAGACCTGGTCGGGGGCTACACCTTC. Its translation is CSARDLVGGYTF.